The next 11 T cell receptor beta chains were all read from a single sample in a study of T cell changes during pregnancy in multiple sclerosis. The table came from immunoSEQ multiplex PCR; TCRdb's copy has only in-frame clones and leaves some out. This table has about 68,000 clones, around 92% appearing once. Specimen: peripheral blood, collected in the first trimester of pregnancy. The receptors here all came from a female donor with multiple sclerosis, enrolled in a pregnancy study.

The V gene is TRBV6-6, the J gene TRBJ2-1; 10 bases line up with TRBD2. Trimming at V came to 6 bases and at J to 5 bases, leaving 7 bases not matched to a gene. The CDR3 runs to 15 residues. Germline lookup yields CDR1 MNHNY and CDR2 SVGAGI (reference sequence). CDR3 sequence reads: CASRPTSGTNNEQFF. Here the CDR3 DNA reads TGTGCCAGCAGGCCTACTAGCGGGACAAACAATGAGCAGTTCTTC.

The chain combines TRBV7-8 with TRBJ1-6, with D perhaps matching TRBD1 (5 bases). CDR3 length equals 17 residues. The V gene lost 1 base and the J gene lost 4 bases, with 14 bases spanning the gap. The germline V gene encodes CDR1 SGHVS and CDR2 FQNEAQ. For the CDR3, the DNA is TGTGCCAGCAGCTTAGTACCGGGGGATAGGTATAATTCACCCCTCCACTTT. Its translation is CASSLVPGDRYNSPLHF.

The V call is TRBV4-1, the J call TRBJ1-4, with 7 positions matching TRBD1. The length of the CDR3 is 15 residues. With 6 bases clipped from V and 5 bases from J, the junction kept 9 bases outside the gene matches. The V gene's germline CDR1 is MGHRA and CDR2 YSYEKL. The CDR3 is CASRPSQGKNEKLFF. CDR3 bases: TGCGCCAGCAGGCCCTCACAGGGGAAAAATGAAAAACTGTTTTTT.

The rearrangement uses TRBV6-5 and TRBJ1-5; the match to TRBD1 covers 9 bases. V lost 8 bases and J lost 4; bases outside the gene matches: 0. Germline lookup yields CDR1 MNHEY and CDR2 SVGAGI. There are 12 residues in the CDR3. CDR3 in DNA: TGTGCCAGCGGACAGGGGAATCAGCCCCAGCATTTT. Its translation is CASGQGNQPQHF.

The chain employs TRBV5-6 and TRBJ1-1; possibly TRBD1 for D (6 bases). The CDR3 has 14 amino acids. Germline loops: CDR1 SGHDT, CDR2 YYEEEE. Trimming took off 4 bases at V and 5 bases at J, with 15 bases between the two ends. CDR3: CASSRGGRGTEAFF. CDR3 in DNA: TGTGCCAGCAGCAGGGGGGGCCGGGGGACTGAAGCTTTCTTT.

The chain joins TRBV5-6 to TRBJ1-1; D perhaps matches TRBD1 (6 bases). CDR3 length: 17 residues. CDR1 is SGHDT, CDR2 YYEEEE, per germline. Trimming removed 4 bases from V and 1 base from J, with 20 bases in between. CDR3 sequence reads: CASSPRRQAWGNTEAFF. The CDR3 coding sequence is TGTGCCAGCAGCCCAAGAAGACAGGCGTGGGGGAACACTGAAGCTTTCTTT.

The chain recombines TRBV13 with TRBJ1-4; D remains ambiguous. The V gene's germline CDR1 is PRHDT and CDR2 FYEKMQ (reference sequence). This CDR3 comprises 14 residues. Trimming left V 0 bases short and J 7 bases short, with 9 bases between. The CDR3 region is CASSLGGASEKLFF. The CDR3 DNA reads TGTGCCAGCAGCTTAGGGGGCGCGAGTGAAAAACTGTTTTTT.

In DNA form, the CDR3 reads TGTGCCAGCAGCGTAGGGGCCAGAGCTCTCAACACTGAAGCTTTCTTT. Encoded protein: CASSVGARALNTEAFF. The gene calls are TRBV9 and TRBJ1-1; D is ambiguous. With 0 bases removed from V and 2 bases from J, the gap between germline ends came to 14 bases. This CDR3 has 16 amino acids. CDR1 and CDR2 from the germline V gene are SGDLS and YYNGEE.

In its sample, this clone was seen once. This chain joins TRBV28 and TRBJ2-1; D not resolved. The V end lost 6 bases, the J end lost 7 bases, and 16 bases lay between the germline ends. There are 14 residues in the CDR3. Germline V gene sequence: CDR1 MDHEN, CDR2 SYDVKM. The CDR3 reads CASRAMISTNEQFF. DNA of the CDR3: TGTGCCAGCAGAGCCATGATCTCAACGAATGAGCAGTTCTTC. Full variable domain (remainder filled in from reference TRBV28 and TRBJ2-1): DVKVTQSSRYLVKRTGEKVFLECVQDMDHENMFWYRQDPGLGLRLIYFSYDVKMKEKGDIPEGYSVSREKKERFSLILESASTNQTSMYLCASRAMISTNEQFFGPGTRLTVL.

This sequence joins TRBV5-4 and TRBJ2-5; 10 bases agree with TRBD2. CDR3 size: 19 residues. The V segment lost 4 bases and the J segment 2 bases; nucleotides outside the gene matches: 17. The germline V gene has CDR1 SGHNT and CDR2 YYREEE (reference sequence). Written as DNA, the CDR3 is TGTGCCAGCAGCAGGGGGGGTCCAGCGGGGGGGTATTGGCAAGAGACCCAGTACTTC. The encoded protein is CASSRGGPAGGYWQETQYF.

The CDR3 sequence is CASSEAQPGANYGYTF. The CDR3 coding sequence is TGTGCCAGCAGTGAAGCACAGCCGGGGGCTAACTATGGCTACACCTTC. The chain recombines TRBV2 with TRBJ1-2, with D possibly TRBD1 on 5 matching bases. V was trimmed by 0 bases and J by 0 bases, leaving 11 bases between them. Germline CDR1 reads SNHLY; CDR2 reads FYNNEI. The CDR3 sequence is 16 residues long. The full variable domain, its missing parts supplied by reference TRBV2 and TRBJ1-2, is EPEVTQTPSHQVTQMGQEVILRCVPISNHLYFYWYRQILGQKVEFLVSFYNNEISEKSEIFDDQFSVERPDGSNFTLKIRSTKLEDSAMYFCASSEAQPGANYGYTFGSGTRLTVV.